This TCR beta chain came from a study of T-cell memory formation after mild COVID-19. Between the trimmed V and J ends, which lost 3 bases and 4 bases, there was a span of 14 bases. The CDR3 is 14 amino acids. Germline V lookup: CDR1 DFQATT, CDR2 SNEGSKA (reference sequence). TCRdb re-called the 5' RACE reads through MiXCR, storing one row per CDR3 protein. Among about 390,000 distinct CDR3 sequences, around a fifth were seen once, and the ten largest hold around 13%. Sequencing used PBMCs or a T cell subset sorted from them (not recorded which). This chain connects TRBV20-1 to TRBJ2-3; unclear D gene. This receptor was identified in an adult woman who had mild COVID-19 (a few samples of this study predate the infection). Cell type and time point are not known. CDR3 in DNA: TGCAGTGCTAGTCCTTCCTCCACGGCAGATACGCAGTATTTT. Amino acid sequence: CSASPSSTADTQYF.